The present entry profiles one T cell receptor beta chain with its context. This CDR3 has 12 amino acids. CDR1 SGHTA and CDR2 FQGNSA come from the germline V gene. Trimming cost V 2 bases and J 7 bases, with 6 bases left between them. The Seattle patients joined while their infection was active and were tracked longitudinally afterward. Some clones are missing from TCRdb's copy, which holds only in-frame ones; the method was immunoSEQ multiplex PCR. This sample carries some 220,000 clones, around 86% of them seen once, and the ten largest clones take 5.2%. This sample is part of a study of blood T cell repertoires in COVID-19. Study at large: Italy, Spain and the United States were the sources of the convalescent and acute COVID-19 samples. Sources were T cells, B-cell-depleted T cells, or PBMCs; the material itself was cDNA or gDNA.

The chain recombines TRBV7-2 with TRBJ2-1; unclear D gene. This receptor was obtained from a woman in her 70s with COVID-19, enrolled during active disease. The material sequenced was peripheral blood. The DNA of the CDR3 is TGTGCCAGCAGCTTAAGCCCGAATGAGCAGTTCTTC. It translates to CASSLSPNEQFF.